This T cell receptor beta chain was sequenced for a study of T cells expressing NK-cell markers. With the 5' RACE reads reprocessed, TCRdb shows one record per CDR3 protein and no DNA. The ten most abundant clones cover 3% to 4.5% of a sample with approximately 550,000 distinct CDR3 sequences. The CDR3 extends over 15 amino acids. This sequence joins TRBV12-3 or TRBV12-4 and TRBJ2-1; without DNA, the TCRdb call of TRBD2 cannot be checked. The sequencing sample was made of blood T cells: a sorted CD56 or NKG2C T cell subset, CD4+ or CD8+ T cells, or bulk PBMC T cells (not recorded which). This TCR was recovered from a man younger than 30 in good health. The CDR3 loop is CASSSGLAGMREQFF.